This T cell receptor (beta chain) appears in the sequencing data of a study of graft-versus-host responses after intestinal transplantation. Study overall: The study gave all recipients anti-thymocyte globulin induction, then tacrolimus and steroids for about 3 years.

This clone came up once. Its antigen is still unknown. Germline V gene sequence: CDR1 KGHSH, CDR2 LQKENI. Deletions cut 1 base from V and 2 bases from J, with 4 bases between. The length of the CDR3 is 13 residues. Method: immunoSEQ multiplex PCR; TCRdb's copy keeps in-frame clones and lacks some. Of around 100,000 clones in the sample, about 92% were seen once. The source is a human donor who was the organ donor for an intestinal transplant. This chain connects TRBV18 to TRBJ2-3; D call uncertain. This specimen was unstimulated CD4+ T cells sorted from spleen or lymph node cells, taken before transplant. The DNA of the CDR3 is TGTGCCAGCTCACCACAGGCCACAGATACGCAGTATTTT. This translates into CASSPQATDTQYF.